This TCR beta chain was identified during a study of blood T cell repertoires in COVID-19. For the study at large: T cells, B-cell-depleted T cells, or PBMCs supplied cDNA or gDNA.

Trimming took off 5 bases at V and 5 bases at J, with 16 bases between the two ends. Germline V CDR1 and CDR2: SGHVS, FNYEAQ. The CDR3 contains 15 residues. Method: immunoSEQ multiplex PCR; TCRdb's copy keeps in-frame clones and lacks some. The sample consists of 83,000 or so clones, about 76% of them appearing once. The chain links TRBV7-6 to TRBJ2-1, with D tentatively TRBD1 (6 bases). The sequence was obtained from a woman of 80 years or more with acute or convalescent COVID-19. The sample consisted of peripheral blood. The CDR3 coding sequence is TGTGCCAGCAGCGCAACAGGGAATCTGGACAATGAGCAGTTCTTC. Protein product: CASSATGNLDNEQFF.